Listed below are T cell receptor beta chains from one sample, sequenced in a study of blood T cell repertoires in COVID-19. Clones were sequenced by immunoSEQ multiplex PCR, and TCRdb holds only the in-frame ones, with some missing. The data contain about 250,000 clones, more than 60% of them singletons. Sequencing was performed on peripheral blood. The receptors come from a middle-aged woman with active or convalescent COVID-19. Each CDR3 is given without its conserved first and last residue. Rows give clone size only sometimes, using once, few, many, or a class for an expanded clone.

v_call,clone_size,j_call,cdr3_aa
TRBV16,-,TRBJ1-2,ASSQSPGGFYGYT
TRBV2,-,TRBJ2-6,ASRKERNSSGANVLT
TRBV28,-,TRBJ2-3,ASSLGSWGGQY
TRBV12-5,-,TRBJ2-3,ASGLVRGLAGGPSTDTQY
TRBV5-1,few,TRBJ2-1,ASLRGNEQF
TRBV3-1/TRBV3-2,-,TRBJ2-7,ASSHRDREVGEQY
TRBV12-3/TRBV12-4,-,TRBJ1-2,ASSLQGGGYT
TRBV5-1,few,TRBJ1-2,ASSLQENGYT
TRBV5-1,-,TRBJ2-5,ASSLAGIQETQY
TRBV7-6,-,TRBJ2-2,ASSFPTGSLAGELF
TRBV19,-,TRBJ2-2,ASSIWQGLAGELF
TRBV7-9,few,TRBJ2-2,ASSWTVGNTGELF
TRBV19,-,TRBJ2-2,ASSIYSPNTGELF
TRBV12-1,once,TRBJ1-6,ASSHPQGSIGSYNSPLH
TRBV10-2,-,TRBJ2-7,ASRLAGDSYEQY
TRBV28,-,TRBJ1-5,ASSSGGAQPQH
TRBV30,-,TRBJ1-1,ACHRGGEAF
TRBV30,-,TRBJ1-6,AWRGLEESPLH
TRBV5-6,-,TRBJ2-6,ASRTTGGANVLT
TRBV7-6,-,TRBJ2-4,ASSLYPRGAAKNIQY
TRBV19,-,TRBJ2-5,ASSILGTDVETQY
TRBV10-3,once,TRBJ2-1,AIKVGPGVSYNEQF
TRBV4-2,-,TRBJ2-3,ASSQMPGLAGVYTQY
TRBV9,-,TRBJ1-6,ASSARDRGNSPLH
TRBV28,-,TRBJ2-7,ASSLLLDRGRNEQY
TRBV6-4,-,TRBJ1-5,ASTLRGLSRGNQPQH
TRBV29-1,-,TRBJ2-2,SVETQGQGKAGELF
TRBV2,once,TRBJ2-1,ASSAARGRNEQF
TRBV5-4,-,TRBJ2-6,ASSFVGSGANVLT
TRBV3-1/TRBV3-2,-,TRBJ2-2,ASSQPGTSGELF
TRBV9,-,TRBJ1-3,ASSVDRNTIY
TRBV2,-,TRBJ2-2,ASSDSPPGTGELF
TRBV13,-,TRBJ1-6,ASRDSGQSLSPLH
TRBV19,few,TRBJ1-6,ASTPAQGYNSPLH
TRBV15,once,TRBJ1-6,ATSTVRRNSPLH
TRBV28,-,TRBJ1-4,ASSLSTGTGGEKLF
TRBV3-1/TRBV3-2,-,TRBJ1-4,ASSQEQGENEKLF
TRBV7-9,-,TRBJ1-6,ASSLSGGRGSPLH
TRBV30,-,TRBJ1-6,AWSPDRSSYNSPLH
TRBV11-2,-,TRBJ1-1,ASSLVRGRDTEAF
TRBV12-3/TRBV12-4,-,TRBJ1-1,ASKPGSVPEAF
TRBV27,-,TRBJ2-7,ASSFRDRGYEQY
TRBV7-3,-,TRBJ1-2,ASSPGQGAFYGYT
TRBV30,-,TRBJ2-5,AWSARETQY
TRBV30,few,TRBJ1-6,AWSVGQGHNSPLH
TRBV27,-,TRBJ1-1,ASSLTRISEAF
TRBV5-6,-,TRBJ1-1,ASSIGRSGGTEAF
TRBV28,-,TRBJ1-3,ASSGWRVDTIY
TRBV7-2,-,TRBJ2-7,ASSLDGTEYEQY
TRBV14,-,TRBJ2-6,ASSRQAGSGANVLT
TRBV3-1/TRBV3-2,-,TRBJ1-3,ASSQHRDNSGNTIY
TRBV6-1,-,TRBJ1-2,ASSDRVHYGYT
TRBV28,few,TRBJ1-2,AYSSNYGYT
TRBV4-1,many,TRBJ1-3,ASTTTGLGNTIY
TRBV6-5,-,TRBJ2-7,ASRSGTDYEQY
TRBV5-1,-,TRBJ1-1,ASSSGQRKSEAF
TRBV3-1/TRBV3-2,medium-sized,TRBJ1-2,ASSQEVARGYT
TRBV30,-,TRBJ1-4,ALRQGTTTNEKLF
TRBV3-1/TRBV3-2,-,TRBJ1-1,ASSQDRNTEAF
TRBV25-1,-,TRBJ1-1,ASSEVTEAF